The 26 T cell receptor beta chains below all came from one sample that was sequenced in a study of cytomegalovirus exposure and HLA in healthy donors. Both 60 Vbeta primers and 13 Jbeta primers went into the PCR. Libraries were prepared by immunoSEQ multiplex PCR; TCRdb keeps only in-frame clonotypes and omits some of them. This table holds some 150,000 clones, around 81% found once. The sample was PBMCs. These receptors all stem from a woman aged 40 to 49 in good health and CMV-seropositive.

The table lists this clone with a few counts. This chain joins TRBV9 and TRBJ1-4, with D possibly being TRBD1 (6 bases). With 0 bases removed from V and 7 bases from J, the gap between germline ends came to 13 bases. The length of the CDR3 is 15 residues. Germline CDR1 and CDR2: SGDLS and YYNGEE. CDR3 DNA sequence: TGTGCCAGCAGCGTAGCAGGGGCGTTGCGTGAAAAACTGTTTTTT. Translated: CASSVAGALREKLFF. Together with reference TRBV9 and TRBJ1-4, the CDR3 gives the full variable domain: DSGVTQTPKHLITATGQRVTLRCSPRSGDLSVYWYQQSLDQGLQFLIQYYNGEERAKGNILERFSAQQFPDLHSELNLSSLELGDSALYFCASSVAGALREKLFFGSGTQLSVL.

The chain couples TRBV19 to TRBJ2-4, with 10 nucleotides matching TRBD1. This CDR3 comprises 17 residues. Germline V gene data show CDR1 as LNHDA and CDR2 as SQIVND (reference sequence). V gave up 6 bases and J gave up 1 base; unmatched junction bases: 9. As DNA, the CDR3 is TGTGCCAGTAGGGGGACAGGGGATGCTGGGGCCAAAAACATTCAGTACTTC. Protein product: CASRGTGDAGAKNIQYF.

The chain carries TRBV4-2 and TRBJ2-7; possibly TRBD2 for D (6 bases). Germline V gene lookup returns CDR1 LGHNA and CDR2 YNFKEQ. This CDR3 is built from 15 residues. V gave up 0 bases and J gave up 3 bases, with 12 bases separating them. This CDR3 reads CASSQEDSGLYEQYF. CDR3 bases: TGTGCCAGCAGCCAAGAGGATAGCGGCCTCTACGAGCAGTACTTC.

With respect to this clone: This same CDR3 is encoded by further DNA sequences in the sample. V is TRBV7-9 and J is TRBJ2-1, with a possible D match to TRBD2 (6 bases). This CDR3 has 14 residues. V was shortened by 5 bases and J by 1 base, with 9 bases between the two germline ends. Germline loops: CDR1 SEHNR, CDR2 FQNEAQ (reference sequence). The CDR3 spells CASSPTSSYNEQFF. The DNA for the CDR3 is TGTGCCAGCAGCCCGACTAGTTCCTACAATGAGCAGTTCTTC.

This clone was counted once. This chain connects TRBV18 to TRBJ1-1; 7 bases line up with TRBD1. Trimming cost V 5 bases and J 0 bases; bases outside gene matches: 6. Germline-derived CDR1 and CDR2 are KGHSH and LQKENI. This CDR3 region has 15 residues. CDR3 amino acids: CASSEGQALNTEAFF. The CDR3 DNA follows: TGTGCCAGCTCAGAAGGACAGGCCTTGAACACTGAAGCTTTCTTT.

V gene TRBV7-2 combines with J gene TRBJ2-7, with a weak D call TRBD1 (5 bases). The germline V and J ends were trimmed by 5 bases and 5 bases, with 10 bases remaining between them. Germline V CDR1 and CDR2: SGHTA, FQGNSA. The CDR3 contains 12 residues. Written as DNA, the CDR3 is TGTGCCAGCAGCAAAAAGGGGAACGAGCAGTACTTC. Residues: CASSKKGNEQYF.

This chain uses TRBV9 with TRBJ2-5; 7 bases are a match to TRBD1. The germline CDR1 and CDR2 sequences are SGDLS and YYNGEE. The CDR3 sequence is 14 residues long. V trimming: 1 base; J trimming: 6 bases; junction bases outside the gene matches: 6. The CDR3 coding sequence is TGTGCCAGCAGCGTAAACCGGGACAGCCAGACCCAGTACTTC. Protein sequence: CASSVNRDSQTQYF.

This clone came up a few times. V is TRBV27 and J is TRBJ2-3; weak D call: TRBD2 (6 bases). The CDR3 spans 16 residues. Trimming shortened V by 5 bases and J by 1 base, and 16 bases separated the two germline ends. CDR1 and CDR2 from the germline V gene are MNHEY and SMNVEV (reference sequence). The CDR3 DNA reads as TGTGCCAGCAGTCGGTGGCTAGCGCCAGGCACAGATACGCAGTATTTT. Its translation: CASSRWLAPGTDTQYF.

V usage is TRBV7-9 and J usage is TRBJ2-3, with a tentative D call TRBD2 (5 bases). CDR1 SEHNR and CDR2 FQNEAQ come from the germline V gene (reference sequence). Trimming took 3 bases from V and 0 from J, leaving 7 bases between them. CDR3 length equals 14 residues. CDR3 loop: CASSFGLSTDTQYF. The CDR3 nucleotides are TGTGCCAGCAGCTTTGGACTTAGCACAGATACGCAGTATTTT.

The chain couples TRBV18 to TRBJ1-2; no firm D call. V gave up 1 base and J gave up 9 bases, with 15 bases separating them. Germline loops: CDR1 KGHSH, CDR2 LQKENI. CDR3 length: 14 residues. The CDR3 DNA follows: TGTGCCAGCTCACCACAGCCGGCAGCGTATAGCTACACCTTC. Amino acids: CASSPQPAAYSYTF.

Only a few counts were recorded for this clone. V and J are TRBV6-5 and TRBJ2-2; TRBD1 aligns across 8 bases. CDR1 is MNHEY, CDR2 SVGAGI, per germline. The CDR3 contains 15 residues. The J segment lost 6 bases and the V segment lost 2 bases, leaving 5 bases of the junction unmatched. Here the CDR3 reads CASSYGDRFSGELFF. The DNA of the CDR3 is TGTGCCAGCAGTTACGGGGACAGGTTCTCCGGGGAGCTGTTTTTT.

The chain combines TRBV30 with TRBJ1-2; D ambiguous. The CDR3 length is 12 residues. V dropped 4 bases and J dropped 4 bases, with 10 bases sitting between them. The germline gives CDR1 GTSNPN, CDR2 SVGIG (reference sequence). The CDR3 DNA reads TGTGCCTGGAATACTGATCTCTATGGCTACACCTTC. This codes for CAWNTDLYGYTF.

Written as DNA, the CDR3 is TGTGCCAGCTCACCGGGACTCCCCACAGATACGCAGTATTTT. This codes for CASSPGLPTDTQYF. The chain recombines TRBV18 with TRBJ2-3; tentative D call: TRBD2 (6 bases). The germline CDR1 and CDR2 sequences are KGHSH and LQKENI. Trimming shortened V by 3 bases and J by 2 bases, and 9 bases separated the two germline ends. The CDR3 loop spans 14 amino acids.

This clone was counted a single time. The chain uses TRBV2 and TRBJ2-5; 9 bases fit TRBD1. The DNA end lines up better with TRBJ2-7; the J call may be wrong. This CDR3 region has 14 residues. The germline CDR1 and CDR2 sequences are SNHLY and FYNNEI. DNA of the CDR3: TGTGCCAGCAAAGACAGGGGGAGTTCCTACGAGCAGTACTTC. This gives the protein CASKDRGSSYEQYF.

The CDR3 coding sequence is TGTGCCAGCAGGCCACAGGGGATCCATGAGCAGTTCTTC. It encodes CASRPQGIHEQFF. This chain links TRBV6-1 with TRBJ2-1; 7 bases agree with TRBD1. V gave up 6 bases and J gave up 8 bases; unmatched junction bases: 7. This CDR3 is built from 13 residues. CDR1 is MNHNS, CDR2 SASEGT, per germline.

This rearrangement joins TRBV6-5 to TRBJ1-1, with D possibly matching TRBD1 (5 bases). CDR3 length: 16 amino acids. Germline V lookup: CDR1 MNHEY, CDR2 SVGAGI. Trimming stripped 0 bases from V and 1 base from J, with 12 bases between. CDR3 protein: CASSYSLRQKNTEAFF. CDR3 DNA sequence: TGTGCCAGCAGTTACTCACTTCGACAGAAGAACACTGAAGCTTTCTTT.

The chain is built from TRBV28 and TRBJ1-5; a weak D match, TRBD1 (6 bases). V gave up 5 bases and J gave up 7 bases, with 18 bases separating them. CDR1 is MDHEN and CDR2 is SYDVKM in the germline V gene. The CDR3 totals 15 residues. CDR3 in DNA: TGTGCCAGCAGTCCCTTCCGACAGGCAGGACAGCCCCAGCATTTT. This encodes CASSPFRQAGQPQHF.

The chain combines TRBV2 with TRBJ2-1; maybe TRBD2 (6 bases). This CDR3 has 13 residues. Germline CDR1 is SNHLY and CDR2 is FYNNEI. Trimming stripped 7 bases from V and 6 bases from J, with 13 bases between. In DNA form, the CDR3 reads TGTGCCAGCATCGTCCGGACTATCAATGAGCAGTTCTTC. It yields the protein CASIVRTINEQFF. Supplemented by reference TRBV2 and TRBJ2-1, the full variable domain reads EPEVTQTPSHQVTQMGQEVILRCVPISNHLYFYWYRQILGQKVEFLVSFYNNEISEKSEIFDDQFSVERPDGSNFTLKIRSTKLEDSAMYFCASIVRTINEQFFGPGTRLTVL.

V usage is TRBV4-1 and J usage is TRBJ2-7; D ambiguous. This CDR3 has 13 amino acids. CDR1 is MGHRA and CDR2 is YSYEKL in the germline V gene. Trimming pared 4 bases from V and 0 bases from J, leaving 7 bases between. In nucleotides, the CDR3 is TGCGCCAGCAGCCGCGGCTTCTCCTACGAGCAGTACTTC. As protein: CASSRGFSYEQYF.

This sequence joins TRBV14 and TRBJ1-1; possible D gene TRBD1, 5 bases. Looked up from germline, CDR1 is SGHDN and CDR2 is FVKESK. The CDR3 is 13 amino acids. Between the trimmed V and J ends, which lost 4 bases and 5 bases, there was a span of 11 bases. CDR3 bases: TGTGCCAGCAGCCCGGGGGGGTTTACTGAAGCTTTCTTT. This codes for CASSPGGFTEAFF.

The chain has TRBV6-6 and TRBJ1-2; TRBD1 aligns across 7 bases. The germline CDR1 and CDR2 sequences are MNHNY and SVGAGI (reference sequence). The CDR3 covers 15 residues. V shed 2 bases and J 5 bases; nucleotides not matched to a gene: 8. In DNA, the CDR3 is TGTGCCAGCAGTTACCTAAGACAGGGAAGATATGGCTACACCTTC. It codes for CASSYLRQGRYGYTF.

The gene calls are TRBV13 and TRBJ2-1, with 15 bases identical to TRBD2. V dropped 4 bases and J dropped 9; count of bases not matched to a gene: 4. CDR3 length: 15 amino acids. Germline V gene data show CDR1 as PRHDT and CDR2 as FYEKMQ (reference sequence). DNA for the CDR3: TGTGCCAGCAGCTGGACTAGCGGGAGGGTAAGTGAGCAGTTCTTC. It yields the protein CASSWTSGRVSEQFF.

J is TRBJ2-1 and V is TRBV29-1; 8 nucleotides match TRBD2. V gave up 7 bases and J gave up 4 bases; unmatched junction bases: 6. This CDR3 is 13 amino acids long. Germline loops: CDR1 SQVTM, CDR2 ANQGSEA. The CDR3 coding sequence is TGCAGCGGGGGTACGGGAGGGTACAATGAGCAGTTCTTC. As protein: CSGGTGGYNEQFF.

The chain is built from TRBV30 and TRBJ1-1; D remains unclear. This CDR3 has 13 residues. Per germline, CDR1 GTSNPN and CDR2 SVGIG (reference sequence). V lost 4 bases, J lost 1 base, and 10 bases lay in between. CDR3 loop: CAWTSLWNTEAFF. For the CDR3, the DNA is TGTGCCTGGACAAGCTTATGGAACACTGAAGCTTTCTTT. Variable domain in full (rest from reference TRBV30 and TRBJ1-1): SQTIHQWPATLVQPVGSPLSLECTVEGTSNPNLYWYRQAAGRGLQLLFYSVGIGQISSEVPQNLSASRPQDRQFILSSKKLLLSDSGFYLCAWTSLWNTEAFFGQGTRLTVV.

This chain joins TRBV29-1 and TRBJ2-7, with 10 nucleotides matching TRBD1. The CDR3 has 12 amino acids. V gave up 7 bases and J gave up 5 bases; unmatched junction bases: 5. From germline, CDR1 is SQVTM and CDR2 ANQGSEA. The CDR3 DNA follows: TGCAGCGCAGGACAGGGGGACCACGAGCAGTACTTC. It yields the protein CSAGQGDHEQYF.

The chain couples TRBV5-4 to TRBJ1-4; a possible D gene is TRBD1 (5 bases). V lost 5 bases and J lost 3, with 20 bases in between. From germline, CDR1 is SGHNT and CDR2 YYREEE (reference sequence). The CDR3 runs 17 residues. In nucleotides, the CDR3 is TGTGCCAGCAGTTATGGCGGGGCCGGGGTTTCTAATGAAAAACTGTTTTTT. This encodes CASSYGGAGVSNEKLFF.